This TCR beta chain is drawn from a study of blood T cell repertoires in COVID-19. Study overall: Sources were T cells, B-cell-depleted T cells, or PBMCs; the material itself was cDNA or gDNA.

In germline, CDR1 is MNHEY, CDR2 SMNVEV (reference sequence). The trim removed 6 bases at V and 3 bases at J, leaving 11 bases unmatched. This CDR3 has 15 residues. Some clones are missing from TCRdb's copy, which holds only in-frame ones; the method was immunoSEQ multiplex PCR. Of about 300,000 clones in the sample, around 92% were seen once. Sequenced material: peripheral blood. This chain links TRBV27 with TRBJ2-7; 7 nucleotides line up with TRBD2. The TCR was taken from a man between 18 and 35 years old who had recovered from COVID-19. The CDR3 here is CASRPLAAPGYEQYF. DNA of the CDR3: TGTGCCAGCAGGCCCCTAGCGGCCCCGGGCTACGAGCAGTACTTC.